This T cell receptor beta chain was identified during a study of blood T cell repertoires in COVID-19. As for the study in general: The analysed material was cDNA or gDNA that came from T cells, B-cell-depleted T cells, or PBMCs.

Across about two dozen US areas, participants ranged in age from about 18 to 89 years. Cohort assignment relied on participant-reported clinical history. Resolution of symptoms, clearance, or two negative PCRs was present in recovered Cohort 3 donors. Generated by immunoSEQ multiplex PCR, the TCRdb table keeps only in-frame clones and is missing some. The table has about 400,000 clones, less than 90% seen once; the top ten hold 2.5% to 3%. The germline V gene encodes CDR1 SGHRS and CDR2 YFSETQ. Trimming cost V 2 bases and J 5 bases, with 17 bases left between them. The CDR3 length is 15 residues. Material for sequencing was PBMCs or T cells enriched from blood (not recorded which). The rearrangement joins TRBV5-1 to TRBJ2-7, with D possibly being TRBD1 (5 bases). This sequence was found in a woman in her 30s who had recovered from COVID-19. CDR3 amino acids: CASSFWGRAEDEQYF. The CDR3 DNA sequence: TGCGCCAGCAGCTTTTGGGGCAGGGCAGAGGACGAGCAGTACTTC.